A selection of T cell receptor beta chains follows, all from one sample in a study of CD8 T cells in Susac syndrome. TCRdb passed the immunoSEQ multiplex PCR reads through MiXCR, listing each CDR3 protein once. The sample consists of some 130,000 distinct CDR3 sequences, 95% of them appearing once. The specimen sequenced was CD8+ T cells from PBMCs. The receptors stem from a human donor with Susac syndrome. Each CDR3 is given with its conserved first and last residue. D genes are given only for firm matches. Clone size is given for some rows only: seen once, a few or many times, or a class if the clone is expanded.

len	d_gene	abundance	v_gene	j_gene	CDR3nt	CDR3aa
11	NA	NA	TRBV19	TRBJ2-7	TGTGCCACACACCACCACTACGAGCAGTACTTC	CATHHHYEQYF
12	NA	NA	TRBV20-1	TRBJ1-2	TGCAGTGCTACAGGGGATAACTATGGCTACACCTTC	CSATGDNYGYTF
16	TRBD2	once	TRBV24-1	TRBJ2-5	TGTGCCACCAGTGATGGGACTAGCGGGCTCCAAGAGACCCAGTACTTC	CATSDGTSGLQETQYF
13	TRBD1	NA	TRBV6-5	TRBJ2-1	TGTGCCAGTGCGGGACAGGGCTACAATGAGCAGTTCTTC	CASAGQGYNEQFF
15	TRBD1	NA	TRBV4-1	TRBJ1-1	TGCGCCAGCAGCCCGGGGACAGGGAGGTTCGGTGAAGCTTTCTTT	CASSPGTGRFGEAFF
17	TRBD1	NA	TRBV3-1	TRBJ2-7	TGTGCCAGCAGCTATATCGGAACCGGGACAGGGGGTGAGGAGCAGTACTTC	CASSYIGTGTGGEEQYF
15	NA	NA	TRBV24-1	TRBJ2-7	TGTGCCACCAGTGAGGTTTCGGGAGCAAACGACGAGCAGTACTTC	CATSEVSGANDEQYF
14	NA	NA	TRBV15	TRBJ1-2	TGTGCCACCCGCTCCGGGACGGATAACTATGGCTACACCTTC	CATRSGTDNYGYTF
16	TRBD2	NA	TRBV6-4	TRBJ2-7	TGTGCCAGCAGTGAACGGGAGGCACGAGGTAACTACGAGCAGTACTTC	CASSEREARGNYEQYF
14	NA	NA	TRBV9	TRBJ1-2	TGTGCCAGCAGCGTAGGCGGTGGTGACTATGGCTACACCTTC	CASSVGGGDYGYTF
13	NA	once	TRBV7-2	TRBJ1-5	TGTGCCAGCAGCTCCATCGACAATCAGCCCCAGCATTTT	CASSSIDNQPQHF
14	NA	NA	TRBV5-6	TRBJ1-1	TGTGCCAGCAGCTTGGGGACGGCCAGCGCTGAAGCTTTCTTT	CASSLGTASAEAFF
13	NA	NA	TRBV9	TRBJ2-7	TGTGCCAGCAGCGTAGAGGAAAGCTACGAGCAGTACTTC	CASSVEESYEQYF
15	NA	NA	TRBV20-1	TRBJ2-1	TGCAGTGCTAGGGGGGACACCTCTTCCTACAATGAGCAGTTCTTC	CSARGDTSSYNEQFF
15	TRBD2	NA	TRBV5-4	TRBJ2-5	TGTGCCAGCAGCGTAGCGGGGGGGAGCGGAGAGACCCAGTACTTC	CASSVAGGSGETQYF
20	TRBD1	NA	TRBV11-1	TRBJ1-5	TGTGCCAGCAGCCCCGAGGGGTCCGGGACAGGGTTGATAAGCAATCAGCCCCAGCATTTT	CASSPEGSGTGLISNQPQHF
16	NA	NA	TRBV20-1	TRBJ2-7	TGCAGTGCTAGAGACCCCCGGGACTCGCCCTCCTACGAGCAGTACTTC	CSARDPRDSPSYEQYF
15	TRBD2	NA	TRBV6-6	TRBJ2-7	TGTGCCAGCAGTTACTCGGGAGGGGCCTCCTACGAGCAGTACTTC	CASSYSGGASYEQYF
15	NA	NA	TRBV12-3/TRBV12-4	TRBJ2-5	TGTGCCAGCAGTTTCCTGGACAACACCGGGGAGACCCAGTACTTC	CASSFLDNTGETQYF
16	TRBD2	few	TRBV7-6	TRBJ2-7	TGTGCCAGCAGCCCGCGGACTAGCGGGAATGTCTACGAGCAGTACTTC	CASSPRTSGNVYEQYF
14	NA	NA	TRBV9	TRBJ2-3	TGTGCCAGCAGCTCCAGCGGAGACTCAGATACGCAGTATTTT	CASSSSGDSDTQYF
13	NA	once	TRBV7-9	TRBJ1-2	TGTGCCAGCAGCCCAGCTTCCAACTATGGCTACACCTTC	CASSPASNYGYTF
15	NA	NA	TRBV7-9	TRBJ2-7	TGTGCCAGCAGCCCCATCATAACGAGCTCCTACGAGCAGTACTTC	CASSPIITSSYEQYF
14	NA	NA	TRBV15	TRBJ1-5	TGTGCCACCGTTACCAGAGAATACAATCAGCCCCAGCATTTT	CATVTREYNQPQHF
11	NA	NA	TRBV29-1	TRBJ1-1	TGCAGCGCCACGGAAAACACTGAAGCTTTCTTT	CSATENTEAFF
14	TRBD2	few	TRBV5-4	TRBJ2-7	TGTGCCAGCAGCACCTCGACTAGCGGGATCGAGCAGTACTTC	CASSTSTSGIEQYF
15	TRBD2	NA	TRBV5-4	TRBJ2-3	TGTGCCAGCAGCAATAGCGGGAGGGCGACAGATACGCAGTATTTT	CASSNSGRATDTQYF
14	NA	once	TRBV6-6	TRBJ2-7	TGTGCCAGCCTTACACCTGGGGGATCCTACGAGCAGTACTTC	CASLTPGGSYEQYF
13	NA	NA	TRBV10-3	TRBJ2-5	TGTGCCATCAGTGAGGAAGTGGGAGAGACCCAGTACTTC	CAISEEVGETQYF
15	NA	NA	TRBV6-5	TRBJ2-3	TGTGCCAGCAGTTACTCGCCGGGGCCCACAGATACGCAGTATTTT	CASSYSPGPTDTQYF